The rows below give T cell receptor beta chains drawn from one sample of a study of blood T cell repertoires in COVID-19. The assay was immunoSEQ multiplex PCR, and TCRdb's table has in-frame clones only and misses some. Of approximately 250,000 clones listed, roughly 80% were seen once; the top ten hold under 5.5%. The specimen sequenced was peripheral blood. The receptors stem from a man aged 55 to 70 with acute or convalescent COVID-19. Both conserved end residues are part of each CDR3. The D gene is left open where the match is weak. The size field is filled for only some rows; it gives once, few, many or a size class.

TRBJ2-7,15,TRBV19,.,TRBD2,TGTGCCAGTAGTTCAGCGGGAGGCATCCGGAAAGAGCAGTACTTC,CASSSAGGIRKEQYF
TRBJ2-1,15,TRBV19,.,TRBD2,TGTGCCAGTAACTCCCTAGCGGGGGGGATCAATGAGCAGTTCTTC,CASNSLAGGINEQFF
TRBJ2-7,14,TRBV11-1,.,TRBD1,TGTGCCAGCAGCTCCGGGACAGGGGGCCGGGAGCAGTACTTC,CASSSGTGGREQYF
TRBJ1-4,15,TRBV7-8,.,TRBD1,TGTGCCAGCAGCTTTCGTGACAGGGTAGGGGAAAAACTGTTTTTT,CASSFRDRVGEKLFF
TRBJ2-2,17,TRBV18,.,TRBD2,TGTGCCAGCTCACCACTCCAAGCGGGGGGATACACCGGGGAGCTGTTTTTT,CASSPLQAGGYTGELFF
TRBJ2-7,16,TRBV7-9,.,.,TGTGCCAGCAGCCCGACTGTGGGCAGGGTCGTCTACGAGCAGTACTTC,CASSPTVGRVVYEQYF
TRBJ1-5,13,TRBV7-2,.,.,TGTGCCAGCAGCGTGACAGTGAATCAGCCCCAGCATTTT,CASSVTVNQPQHF
TRBJ2-7,15,TRBV7-3,.,.,TGTGCCAGCAGCTTGGACGGGCAGGGGTACAACGAGCAGTACTTC,CASSLDGQGYNEQYF
TRBJ2-5,14,TRBV4-1,.,.,TGCGCCAGCAGCCAAGAAGGGGTTCGAGAGACCCAGTACTTC,CASSQEGVRETQYF
TRBJ1-2,14,TRBV9,.,.,TGTGCCAGCAGTGCTAGGAACGGCCCGTTCGGCTACACCTTC,CASSARNGPFGYTF
TRBJ2-1,16,TRBV27,once,.,TGTGCCAGCAGCCAGGGACTCTTCAGCTCCTACAATGAGCAGTTCTTC,CASSQGLFSSYNEQFF
TRBJ1-6,15,TRBV11-2,.,TRBD1,TGTGCCAGCAGCTTGACAGGGGGCAATAATTCACCCCTCCACTTT,CASSLTGGNNSPLHF
TRBJ2-1,13,TRBV6-1,few,TRBD1,TGTGCCAGCAGTGAACACAGGGGGTACGAGCAGTTCTTC,CASSEHRGYEQFF
TRBJ2-4,13,TRBV29-1,once,.,TGCAGCGTCTCCCCCCTAGCCAAAAACATTCAGTACTTC,CSVSPLAKNIQYF
TRBJ1-1,14,TRBV27,few,.,TGTGCCAGCAGTTTCGGAACAGGCGACCCTGAAGCTTTCTTT,CASSFGTGDPEAFF
TRBJ2-7,13,TRBV6-1,.,.,TGTGCCAGCACGGGCGTTCAGGGCGTCGAGCAGTACTTC,CASTGVQGVEQYF
TRBJ1-2,15,TRBV6-5,few,.,TGTGCCAGCAGCCCCGGGTGGTCGCCTTTCTATGGCTACACCTTC,CASSPGWSPFYGYTF
TRBJ1-5,15,TRBV6-5,.,.,TGTGCCAGCAGTTTCGACAGGTGGGGCAATCAGCCCCAGCATTTT,CASSFDRWGNQPQHF
TRBJ1-6,15,TRBV3-1/TRBV3-2,.,.,TGTGCCAGCAGCCTCGTAGGGGGGGCGAGATCACCCCTCCACTTT,CASSLVGGARSPLHF
TRBJ1-3,14,TRBV9,.,.,TGTGCCAGCGAAACAGGTTCCTCTGGAAACACCATATATTTT,CASETGSSGNTIYF
TRBJ2-7,15,TRBV5-1,.,TRBD2,TGCGCCAGCAGCTTGGGAGCGGGGGGACCCTACGAGCAGTACTTC,CASSLGAGGPYEQYF
TRBJ2-3,15,TRBV28,.,.,TGTGCCAGCAGTTTACGGGGGTTCAGCACAGATACGCAGTATTTT,CASSLRGFSTDTQYF